The 12 T cell receptor beta chains below were found in one sample sequenced in a study of T cells in localized non-small cell lung cancer. The data were produced by immunoSEQ multiplex PCR, yet TCRdb's version contains in-frame clones alone and is incomplete. The table lists about 17,000 clones, about four fifths of them singletons. The sequencing here drew on peripheral blood, taken before any cancer treatment. All receptors derive from a male donor at least 60 years old with stage III lung adenocarcinoma.

The V gene is TRBV7-9, the J gene TRBJ1-4; 10 bases are shared with TRBD1. This CDR3 comprises 15 residues. V shed 4 bases, J shed 7 bases, and the junction held 6 bases outside the gene matches. Per germline, CDR1 SEHNR and CDR2 FQNEAQ (reference sequence). The CDR3 DNA reads as TGTGCCAGCAGCTCAGGTGGGACAGGGGCTGAAAAACTGTTTTTT. This sequence encodes CASSSGGTGAEKLFF.

This clone was detected once. The junction shows a germline mismatch at one end, possibly a read error. The chain recombines TRBV6-4 with TRBJ1-1, with D perhaps matching TRBD1 (6 bases). The germline V gene encodes CDR1 MRHNA and CDR2 SNTAGT. The CDR3 is made up of 13 amino acids. This CDR3 reads CASSAGAFTEAFF. As DNA, the CDR3 is TGTGCCAGTAGTGCAGGGGCGTTCACTGAAGCTTTCTTT.

This chain links TRBV16 with TRBJ1-2; 7 nucleotides align to TRBD1. Trimming cost V 2 bases and J 2 bases; bases outside gene matches: 11. Germline CDR1 is KGHSY and CDR2 is FQNENV. The length of the CDR3 is 17 residues. In nucleotides, the CDR3 is TGTGCCAGCAGCCAAGGGGCCGCAGGGGGAAAAAACTATGGCTACACCTTC. Translation: CASSQGAAGGKNYGYTF. Variable domain in full (rest from reference TRBV16 and TRBJ1-2): GEEVAQTPKHLVRGEGQKAKLYCAPIKGHSYVFWYQQVLKNEFKFLISFQNENVFDETGMPKERFSAKCLPNSPCSLEIQATKLEDSAVYFCASSQGAAGGKNYGYTFGSGTRLTVV.

The rearrangement joins TRBV11-1 to TRBJ2-1; D remains ambiguous. The CDR3 totals 14 residues. V was shortened by 5 bases and J by 4 bases, with 12 bases between the two germline ends. The germline gives CDR1 SGHAT, CDR2 FQDESV (reference sequence). CDR3 region: CASSPPPTYNEQFF. The CDR3 DNA reads TGTGCCAGCAGCCCTCCACCGACTTACAATGAGCAGTTCTTC.

The rearrangement uses TRBV30 and TRBJ2-7; weak D call: TRBD1 (6 bases). Per germline, CDR1 GTSNPN and CDR2 SVGIG (reference sequence). The CDR3 spans 12 residues. The ends were cut back, 6 bases at V and 0 bases at J, with 9 bases in the middle. The CDR3 loop reads CACDRPSYEQYF. Here the CDR3 DNA reads TGTGCCTGTGACAGGCCCTCCTACGAGCAGTACTTC.

This chain links TRBV27 with TRBJ1-5; D is uncertain. Germline lookup yields CDR1 MNHEY and CDR2 SMNVEV (reference sequence). Trimming took 7 bases from V and 6 from J, leaving 16 bases between them. The CDR3 is 14 amino acids. CDR3 bases: TGTGCCAGCAATTTTTTGGGGTTGGGTCAGCCCCAGCATTTT. It translates to CASNFLGLGQPQHF.

The chain has TRBV7-9 and TRBJ2-1; 13 bases line up with TRBD2. The germline V gene encodes CDR1 SEHNR and CDR2 FQNEAQ (reference sequence). V dropped 5 bases and J dropped 4; count of bases not matched to a gene: 5. The CDR3 spans 16 residues. The CDR3 bases are TGTGCCAGCAGCACACGGACTAGCGGGGGTTACAATGAGCAGTTCTTC. Amino acid sequence: CASSTRTSGGYNEQFF.

The chain is built from TRBV7-3 and TRBJ2-1; perhaps TRBD1 as D (6 bases). The germline gives CDR1 SGHTA, CDR2 FQGTGA. With 5 bases removed from V and 7 bases from J, the gap between germline ends came to 15 bases. The CDR3 runs to 14 residues. The chain's CDR3 is CASSPSGVPNEQFF. The CDR3 nucleotides are TGTGCCAGCAGCCCATCAGGGGTCCCTAATGAGCAGTTCTTC.

The rearrangement links TRBV6-5 to TRBJ2-7, with D maybe TRBD2 (8 bases). Germline lookup yields CDR1 MNHEY and CDR2 SVGAGI. With 5 bases removed from V and 4 bases from J, the gap between germline ends came to 18 bases. The CDR3 runs 15 residues. This CDR3 is CASSPDRRGAYEQYF. In DNA, the CDR3 is TGTGCCAGCAGTCCGGACAGGCGGGGGGCTTACGAGCAGTACTTC.

This chain uses TRBV7-3 with TRBJ2-1; D is unresolved. V lost 4 bases and J 9 bases, leaving 16 bases between the germline ends. This CDR3 is built from 14 residues. In germline, CDR1 is SGHTA, CDR2 FQGTGA. CDR3 in DNA: TGTGCCAGCAGCTCCCTATTAGATAGTACTGAGCAGTTCTTC. This codes for CASSSLLDSTEQFF.

The rearrangement joins TRBV6-6 to TRBJ1-1; no firm D call. CDR3 size: 11 residues. Per germline, CDR1 MNHNY and CDR2 SVGAGI (reference sequence). The germline V and J ends were trimmed by 5 bases and 8 bases, with 9 bases remaining between them. CDR3 nucleotide sequence: TGTGCCAGCAGTACGCCGCGGGAAGCTTTCTTT. This sequence encodes CASSTPREAFF.

The chain recombines TRBV5-1 with TRBJ1-2; no firm D call. The V and J ends lost 3 bases and 4 bases respectively, with 7 bases between them. This CDR3 spans 12 amino acids. Germline-derived CDR1 and CDR2 are SGHRS and YFSETQ. The CDR3 DNA follows: TGCGCCAGCAGCTCCGACATCTATGGCTACACCTTC. It encodes CASSSDIYGYTF.